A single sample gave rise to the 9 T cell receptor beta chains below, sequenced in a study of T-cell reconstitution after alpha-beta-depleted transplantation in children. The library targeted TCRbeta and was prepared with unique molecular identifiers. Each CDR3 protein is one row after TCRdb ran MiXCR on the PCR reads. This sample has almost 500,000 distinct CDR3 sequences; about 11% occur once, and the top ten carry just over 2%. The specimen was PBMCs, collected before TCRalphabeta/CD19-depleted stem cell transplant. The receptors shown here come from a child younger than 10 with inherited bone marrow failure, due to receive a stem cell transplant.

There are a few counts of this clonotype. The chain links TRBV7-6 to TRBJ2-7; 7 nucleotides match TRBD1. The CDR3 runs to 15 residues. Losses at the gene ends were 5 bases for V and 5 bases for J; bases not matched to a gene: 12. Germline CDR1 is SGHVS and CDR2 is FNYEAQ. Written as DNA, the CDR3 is TGTGCCAGCAGCCCAAGGACAGGTGGAGAGAACGAGCAGTACTTC. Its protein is CASSPRTGGENEQYF.

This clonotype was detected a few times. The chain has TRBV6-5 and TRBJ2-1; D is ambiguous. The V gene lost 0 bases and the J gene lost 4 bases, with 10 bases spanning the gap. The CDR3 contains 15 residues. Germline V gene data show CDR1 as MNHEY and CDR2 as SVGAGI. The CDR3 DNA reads TGTGCCAGCAGTTACTCGCAGTTCCAATACAATGAGCAGTTCTTC. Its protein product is CASSYSQFQYNEQFF.

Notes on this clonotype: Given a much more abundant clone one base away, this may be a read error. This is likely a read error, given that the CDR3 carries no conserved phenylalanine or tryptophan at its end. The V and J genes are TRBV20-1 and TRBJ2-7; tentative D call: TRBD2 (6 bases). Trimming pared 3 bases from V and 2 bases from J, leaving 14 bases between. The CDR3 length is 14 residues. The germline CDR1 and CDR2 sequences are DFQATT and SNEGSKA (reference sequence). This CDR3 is CSARRGYATYEQYL. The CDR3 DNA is TGCAGTGCTAGGCGGGGATATGCGACCTACGAGCAGTACCTC.

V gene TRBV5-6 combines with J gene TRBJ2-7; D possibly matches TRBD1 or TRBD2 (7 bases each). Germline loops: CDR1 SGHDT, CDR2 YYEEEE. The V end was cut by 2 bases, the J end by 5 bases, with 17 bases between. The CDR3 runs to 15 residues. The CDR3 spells CASSFLVRGTNEQYF. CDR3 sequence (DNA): TGTGCCAGCAGCTTTTTGGTCAGGGGGACTAACGAGCAGTACTTC.

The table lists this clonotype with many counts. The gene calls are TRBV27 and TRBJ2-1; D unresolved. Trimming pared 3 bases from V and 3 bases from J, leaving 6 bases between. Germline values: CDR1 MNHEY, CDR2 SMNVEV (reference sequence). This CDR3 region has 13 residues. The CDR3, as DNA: TGTGCCAGCAGTTTTGGCCGCTACAATGAGCAGTTCTTC. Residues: CASSFGRYNEQFF.

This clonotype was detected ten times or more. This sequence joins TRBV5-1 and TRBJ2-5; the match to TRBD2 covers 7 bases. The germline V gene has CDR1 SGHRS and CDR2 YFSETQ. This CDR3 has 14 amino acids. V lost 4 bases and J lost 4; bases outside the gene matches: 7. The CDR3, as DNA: TGCGCCAGCAGCGGCGGACTAGTCGGAGAGACCCAGTACTTC. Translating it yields CASSGGLVGETQYF. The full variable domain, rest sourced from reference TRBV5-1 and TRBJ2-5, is KAGVTQTPRYLIKTRGQQVTLSCSPISGHRSVSWYQQTPGQGLQFLFEYFSETQRNKGNFPGRFSGRQFSNSRSEMNVSTLELGDSALYLCASSGGLVGETQYFGPGTRLLVL.

This CDR3 reads CASSFSAGRANEQYF. The CDR3 DNA follows: TGCGCCAGCAGCTTTTCCGCCGGGAGGGCGAACGAGCAGTACTTC. The chain couples TRBV5-1 to TRBJ2-7; TRBD2 agrees at 8 bases. The CDR3 is 15 amino acids. Trimming at V came to 2 bases and at J to 5 bases, leaving 9 bases not matched to a gene. Per the germline V gene, CDR1 is SGHRS and CDR2 is YFSETQ. Complete variable domain (other parts from reference TRBV5-1 and TRBJ2-7): KAGVTQTPRYLIKTRGQQVTLSCSPISGHRSVSWYQQTPGQGLQFLFEYFSETQRNKGNFPGRFSGRQFSNSRSEMNVSTLELGDSALYLCASSFSAGRANEQYFGPGTRLTVT.

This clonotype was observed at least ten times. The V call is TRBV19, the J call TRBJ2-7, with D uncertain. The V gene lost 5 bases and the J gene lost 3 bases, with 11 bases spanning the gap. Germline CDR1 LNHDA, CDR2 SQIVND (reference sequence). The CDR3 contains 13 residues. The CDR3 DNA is TGTGCCAGTAGTTACGGTGGAAACTACGAGCAGTACTTC. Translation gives CASSYGGNYEQYF.

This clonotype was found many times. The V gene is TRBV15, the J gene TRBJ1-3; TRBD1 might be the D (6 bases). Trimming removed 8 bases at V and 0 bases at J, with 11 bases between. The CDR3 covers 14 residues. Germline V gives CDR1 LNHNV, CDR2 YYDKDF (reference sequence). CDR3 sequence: CATSTGHSGNTIYF. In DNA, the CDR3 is TGTGCCACCTCGACAGGCCACTCTGGAAACACCATATATTTT.